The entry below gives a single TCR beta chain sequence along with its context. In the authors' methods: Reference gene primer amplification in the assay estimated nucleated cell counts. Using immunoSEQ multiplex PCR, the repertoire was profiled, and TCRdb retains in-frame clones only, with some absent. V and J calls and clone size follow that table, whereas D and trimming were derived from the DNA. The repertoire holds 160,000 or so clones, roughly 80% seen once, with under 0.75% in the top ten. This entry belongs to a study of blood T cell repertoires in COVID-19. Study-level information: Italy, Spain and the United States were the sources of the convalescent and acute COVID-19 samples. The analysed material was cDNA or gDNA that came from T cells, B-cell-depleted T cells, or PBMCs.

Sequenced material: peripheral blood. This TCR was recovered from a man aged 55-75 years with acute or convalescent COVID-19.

Here the CDR3 DNA reads TGTGCCAGTAGTATAGCCCTGGACAGAAATTCACCCCTCCACTTT. Protein: CASSIALDRNSPLHF. The chain recombines TRBV19 with TRBJ1-6; maybe TRBD1 (6 bases). Germline CDR1 is LNHDA and CDR2 is SQIVND (reference sequence). This CDR3 comprises 15 residues. Deletions cut 1 base from V and 7 bases from J, with 11 bases between.